Presented here are 24 T cell receptor beta chains from one specimen sequenced in a study of T cell changes during pregnancy in multiple sclerosis. Generated by immunoSEQ multiplex PCR, the TCRdb table keeps only in-frame clones and is missing some. This table has about 93,000 clones, around 94% appearing once. The source material was peripheral blood, sampled after pregnancy. All receptors derive from a female donor with multiple sclerosis, enrolled in a pregnancy study.

V and J are TRBV14 and TRBJ2-7; 10 bases align to TRBD1. Germline CDR1 and CDR2: SGHDN and FVKESK. The CDR3 has 15 amino acids. Losses at the gene ends were 6 bases for V and 3 bases for J; bases not matched to a gene: 8. In nucleotides, the CDR3 is TGTGCCAGCAGTCAGACGGGACAGGGGCACTACGAGCAGTACTTC. This encodes CASSQTGQGHYEQYF.

Points on this clone: Other DNA sequences in this specimen translate into the identical CDR3. This rearrangement joins TRBV27 to TRBJ1-5, with a weak D call TRBD1 (5 bases). This CDR3 is built from 14 residues. V was trimmed by 3 bases and J by 2 bases, leaving 8 bases between them. Germline V gene sequence: CDR1 MNHEY, CDR2 SMNVEV (reference sequence). CDR3 amino acids: CASSFWGGNQPQHF. CDR3 coding DNA: TGTGCCAGCAGTTTTTGGGGGGGCAATCAGCCCCAGCATTTT.

This chain links TRBV7-9 with TRBJ1-1; D unclear. CDR1 SEHNR and CDR2 FQNEAQ come from the germline V gene (reference sequence). This CDR3 has 12 residues. Trimming pared 5 bases from V and 4 bases from J, leaving 8 bases between. The CDR3 sequence is CASSAAGTEAFF. The CDR3 DNA reads TGTGCCAGCAGCGCCGCGGGCACTGAAGCTTTCTTT.

This rearrangement joins TRBV2 to TRBJ2-1, with a possible D match to TRBD2 (5 bases). The CDR3 consists of 12 residues. Germline CDR1 is SNHLY and CDR2 is FYNNEI. The V end lost 7 bases, the J end lost 6 bases, and 10 bases lay between the germline ends. The CDR3 here is CASTRDVNEQFF. The CDR3 nucleotides are TGTGCCAGCACCCGGGATGTCAATGAGCAGTTCTTC.

The rearrangement links TRBV11-2 to TRBJ2-3; 9 nucleotides match TRBD2. V lost 3 bases and J lost 4; bases outside the gene matches: 8. The CDR3 spans 16 residues. Germline loops: CDR1 SGHAT, CDR2 FQNNGV. The CDR3: CASSFLSGSMPDTQYF. The CDR3, as DNA: TGTGCCAGCAGCTTCCTTAGCGGGAGTATGCCAGATACGCAGTATTTT.

The rearrangement links TRBV27 to TRBJ1-2; D perhaps matches TRBD1 (6 bases). The CDR3 sequence is 17 residues long. Germline lookup yields CDR1 MNHEY and CDR2 SMNVEV (reference sequence). Trimming took off 7 bases at V and 0 bases at J, with 21 bases between the two ends. CDR3 region: CASTTVSGAASNYGYTF. The DNA for the CDR3 is TGTGCCAGCACCACGGTATCAGGGGCGGCTTCTAACTATGGCTACACCTTC.

CDR3: CASSYRVNSNTEAFF. The CDR3 nucleotides read TGTGCCAGCAGTTACCGGGTCAACTCGAACACTGAAGCTTTCTTT. The rearrangement uses TRBV6-5 and TRBJ1-1; D is unclear. The CDR3 extends over 15 amino acids. The germline CDR1 and CDR2 sequences are MNHEY and SVGAGI. The V end was cut by 2 bases, the J end by 1 base, with 11 bases between.

This chain connects TRBV9 to TRBJ2-1, with D tentatively TRBD1 (5 bases). The CDR3 runs 12 residues. Germline values: CDR1 SGDLS, CDR2 YYNGEE. With 0 bases removed from V and 8 bases from J, the gap between germline ends came to 6 bases. The chain's CDR3 is CASSVEGDEQFF. The CDR3 coding sequence is TGTGCCAGCAGCGTAGAAGGGGATGAGCAGTTCTTC. The whole variable domain, remainder taken from reference TRBV9 and TRBJ2-1, is DSGVTQTPKHLITATGQRVTLRCSPRSGDLSVYWYQQSLDQGLQFLIQYYNGEERAKGNILERFSAQQFPDLHSELNLSSLELGDSALYFCASSVEGDEQFFGPGTRLTVL.

J is TRBJ1-4 and V is TRBV4-3, with 9 bases aligning to TRBD1. J was trimmed by 8 bases and V by 2 bases; bases with no gene match: 9. This CDR3 has 16 amino acids. From germline, CDR1 is LGHNA and CDR2 YSLEER. For the CDR3, the DNA is TGCGCCAGCAGCCAAACTCCGGGACAGGGAGGAGAAAAACTGTTTTTT. Translating it yields CASSQTPGQGGEKLFF.

V is TRBV30 and J is TRBJ2-2; TRBD2 is a possible D gene (5 bases). V was pared by 8 bases and J by 2 bases, with 12 bases between. Germline assignment: CDR1 GTSNPN and CDR2 SVGIG (reference sequence). The CDR3 length is 13 residues. CDR3 nucleotides: TGTGCCCAGGTCCGACTAAACACCGGGGAGCTGTTTTTT. Protein sequence: CAQVRLNTGELFF.

This chain connects TRBV5-8 to TRBJ2-5, with TRBD1 as a possible D gene (6 bases). Trimming left V 4 bases short and J 9 bases short, with 16 bases between. Germline V gives CDR1 SGHTS, CDR2 YDEGEE. There are 13 residues in the CDR3. This CDR3 is CASSIQGFGAQYF. The CDR3 nucleotides read TGTGCCAGCAGCATACAGGGATTCGGGGCCCAGTACTTC.

With respect to this clone: Within the sample, other DNA sequences also encode this same CDR3. The rearrangement uses TRBV19 and TRBJ1-5; D remains unclear. CDR3 length: 14 amino acids. Germline CDR1 reads LNHDA; CDR2 reads SQIVND (reference sequence). V lost 6 bases, J lost 0 bases, and 9 bases lay in between. The CDR3 protein is CASRTEYSNQPQHF. DNA of the CDR3: TGTGCCAGTAGAACAGAATATAGCAATCAGCCCCAGCATTTT.

For the CDR3, the DNA is TGTGCAAGTCGCTTCCTTATTCCCACAGATACGCAGTATTTT. It is translated as CASRFLIPTDTQYF. The J gene is TRBJ2-3, the V gene TRBV12-2; the DNA was not used to check the table's D call, TRBD2. TRBV12-2 is a pseudogene segment. The length of the CDR3 is 14 residues.

The count of this clone is one. The chain recombines TRBV4-3 with TRBJ2-7; possible D gene TRBD1, 5 bases. Germline V lookup: CDR1 LGHNA, CDR2 YSLEER. This CDR3 has 14 residues. Between the trimmed V and J ends, which lost 4 bases and 0 bases, there was a span of 10 bases. The CDR3 loop is CASSRDSTSYEQYF. As DNA, the CDR3 is TGCGCCAGCAGCCGCGACAGTACCTCCTACGAGCAGTACTTC.

This clone was found once. The chain links TRBV15 to TRBJ2-5; D is perhaps TRBD1 (6 bases). Trimming cost V 5 bases and J 3 bases, with 10 bases left between them. The CDR3 totals 13 residues. Germline V gene data show CDR1 as LNHNV and CDR2 as YYDKDF (reference sequence). In DNA form, the CDR3 reads TGTGCCACCAGCTTGTCAGGGGAAGAGACCCAGTACTTC. Protein product: CATSLSGEETQYF.

This chain connects TRBV7-2 to TRBJ2-3; D is uncertain. Trimming shortened V by 5 bases and J by 5 bases, and 8 bases separated the two germline ends. This CDR3 region has 12 residues. CDR1 is SGHTA, CDR2 FQGNSA, per germline. The CDR3 bases are TGTGCCAGCAGCACATACATAGATACGCAGTATTTT. This codes for CASSTYIDTQYF.

The genes are TRBV13 and TRBJ2-1; 8 bases align to TRBD1. With 1 base clipped from V and 2 bases from J, the junction kept 10 bases outside the gene matches. The CDR3 totals 18 residues. The germline V gene encodes CDR1 PRHDT and CDR2 FYEKMQ (reference sequence). CDR3 bases: TGTGCCAGCAGCTTAGAAGGTGGGCAGGGGGCTACCTACAATGAGCAGTTCTTC. Amino acids: CASSLEGGQGATYNEQFF.

The genes are TRBV4-2 and TRBJ1-2; the match to TRBD1 covers 7 bases. In germline, CDR1 is LGHNA, CDR2 YNFKEQ. This CDR3 comprises 15 residues. The V and J ends lost 4 bases and 4 bases, in that order; junction bases with no gene match: 9. CDR3 sequence (DNA): TGTGCCAGCAGCCGAGAATCGGGACAGCTCTATGGCTACACCTTC. Translation gives CASSRESGQLYGYTF.

This clone was counted a single time. The rearrangement uses TRBV7-6 and TRBJ2-3, with 12 bases aligning to TRBD2. This CDR3 is built from 16 residues. V lost 2 bases and J lost 6; bases outside the gene matches: 6. Germline-derived CDR1 and CDR2 are SGHVS and FNYEAQ. CDR3 nucleotide sequence: TGTGCCAGCAGCTTAAGACTAGCGGGGGCGCGGGATACGCAGTATTTT. It translates to CASSLRLAGARDTQYF.

V and J are TRBV30 and TRBJ2-3; D may be TRBD2 (5 bases). The CDR3 has 16 residues. The V gene lost 2 bases and the J gene lost 2 bases, with 17 bases spanning the gap. CDR1 is GTSNPN, CDR2 SVGIG, per germline (reference sequence). The CDR3 loop reads CAWSKSGNTYTDTQYF. DNA for the CDR3: TGTGCCTGGAGTAAATCGGGAAACACCTACACAGATACGCAGTATTTT.

V gene TRBV6-6 combines with J gene TRBJ1-1, with TRBD1 as a possible D gene (5 bases). The CDR3 consists of 16 residues. Per the germline V gene, CDR1 is MNHNY and CDR2 is SVGAGI (reference sequence). Trimming stripped 5 bases from V and 1 base from J, with 17 bases between. As DNA, the CDR3 is TGTGCCAGCAGTCCCAGGGCCAGGAAATGGAACACTGAAGCTTTCTTT. Translation gives CASSPRARKWNTEAFF.

This chain links TRBV30 with TRBJ1-6; TRBD1 is a possible D gene (6 bases). V was trimmed by 7 bases and J by 3 bases, leaving 19 bases between them. There are 16 residues in the CDR3. The germline V gene encodes CDR1 GTSNPN and CDR2 SVGIG (reference sequence). The CDR3 region is CASGVRGQYYNSPLHF. The CDR3 nucleotides are TGTGCCTCTGGAGTGCGTGGACAGTACTATAATTCACCCCTCCACTTT.

This chain links TRBV12-5 with TRBJ2-1, with unresolved D. CDR3 length: 13 residues. Trimming pared 1 base from V and 10 bases from J, leaving 11 bases between. The germline V gene encodes CDR1 LGHNT and CDR2 FRNRAP. The CDR3 spells CASGLGSGVEQFF. CDR3 nucleotide sequence: TGTGCTAGTGGTTTGGGTTCAGGTGTGGAGCAGTTCTTC.

V is TRBV5-6 and J is TRBJ1-1, with 10 nucleotides matching TRBD1. The germline gives CDR1 SGHDT, CDR2 YYEEEE. The trim removed 3 bases at V and 11 bases at J, leaving 7 bases unmatched. This CDR3 is built from 13 residues. Here the CDR3 DNA reads TGTGCCAGCAGCTGGACAGGGGGTCCCAGGGCTTTCTTT. Translating it yields CASSWTGGPRAFF.